Listed here are 26 T cell receptor beta chains from one sample, sequenced in a study of early T cells in non-severe SARS-CoV-2 infection (dated by TCRdb to the early 2020s). Libraries came from 5' RACE. Sequencing used a NextSeq 500. In TCRdb, the public reads were trimmed at Q25 with fastp and aligned with MiXCR, with productive beta chains retained. Identical CDR3 protein sequences are pooled into one entry, listed with their most common genes and DNA. The sample includes nearly 110,000 distinct CDR3 sequences, with more than 9.5% observed a single time. The top ten clones comprise about 8% of the sample. The material sequenced was whole blood. The receptor set was obtained from an adult who was a healthcare worker with PCR-confirmed SARS-CoV-2 infection or an uninfected control (not recorded which).

Many counts were recorded for this clonotype. The chain joins TRBV5-4 to TRBJ2-2; 13 nucleotides align to TRBD2. The germline gives CDR1 SGHNT, CDR2 YYREEE (reference sequence). V was clipped by 4 bases and J by 6 bases; unmatched bases: 9. The CDR3 contains 17 residues. For the CDR3, the DNA is TGTGCCAGCAGCCCAAAAGGACTAGCGGGAGTCCCCGGGGAGCTGTTTTTT. Protein sequence: CASSPKGLAGVPGELFF.

The chain couples TRBV30 to TRBJ1-1, with TRBD1 identical over 7 bases. Germline V lookup: CDR1 GTSNPN, CDR2 SVGIG (reference sequence). The V segment lost 2 bases and the J segment 7 bases; nucleotides outside the gene matches: 13. The CDR3 covers 15 residues. In nucleotides, the CDR3 is TGTGCCTGGAGTATAAAAAGGGACAGCCGGGATGAAGCTTTCTTT. As protein: CAWSIKRDSRDEAFF.

On this clonotype: With a much larger clone just one base away, this may be a read error. V gene TRBV29-1 combines with J gene TRBJ2-5; no clear D. Germline V gene data show CDR1 as SQVTM and CDR2 as ANQGSEA. With 4 bases removed from V and 2 bases from J, the gap between germline ends came to 2 bases. The CDR3 loop spans 10 amino acids. CDR3 residues: CSVVQETQYF. CDR3 DNA: TGCAGCGTTGTACAAGAGACCCAGTACTTC.

This clonotype was found many times. V usage is TRBV6-1 and J usage is TRBJ2-6; D might be TRBD1 or TRBD2, each matching 5 bases. Looked up from germline, CDR1 is MNHNS and CDR2 is SASEGT. This CDR3 comprises 15 residues. V dropped 4 bases and J dropped 4 bases, with 11 bases sitting between them. The CDR3 sequence is CASSGEGDGANVLTF. In DNA, the CDR3 is TGTGCCAGCAGTGGAGAAGGGGACGGGGCCAACGTCCTGACTTTC.

The chain joins TRBV5-1 to TRBJ2-3; possibly TRBD2 for D (6 bases). CDR3 length equals 12 residues. The V gene's germline CDR1 is SGHRS and CDR2 YFSETQ. Trimming shortened V by 2 bases and J by 5 bases, and 6 bases separated the two germline ends. CDR3 bases: TGCGCCAGCAGCTTCGGGAGAGATACGCAGTATTTT. As protein: CASSFGRDTQYF.

The V call is TRBV29-1, the J call TRBJ2-5; no reliable D call. The CDR3 runs to 13 residues. The germline V and J ends were trimmed by 6 bases and 5 bases, with 16 bases remaining between them. Germline loops: CDR1 SQVTM, CDR2 ANQGSEA. CDR3 nucleotides: TGCAGCGTATTAGGGCGAGCCATGGAGACCCAGTACTTC. As protein: CSVLGRAMETQYF. The variable domain in full, with the rest retrieved from reference TRBV29-1 and TRBJ2-5, is SAVISQKPSRDICQRGTSLTIQCQVDSQVTMMFWYRQQPGQSLTLIATANQGSEATYESGFVIDKFPISRPNLTFSTLTVSNMSPEDSSIYLCSVLGRAMETQYFGPGTRLLVL.

The V call is TRBV7-4, the J call TRBJ2-5; 7 bases agree with TRBD2. V lost 0 bases to trimming and J lost 8 bases; unmatched junction nucleotides: 3. The CDR3 length is 13 residues. Germline-derived CDR1 and CDR2 are SGHVT and SQSDAQ. The CDR3 sequence is CASSLAAGVTQYF. CDR3 nucleotides: TGTGCCAGCAGCTTAGCTGCGGGAGTCACCCAGTACTTC.

This clonotype was counted between two and nine times. The CDR3 reads CSVWSSAHTQYF. The CDR3, as DNA: TGCAGCGTGTGGTCTAGCGCGCATACGCAGTATTTT. The V and J genes are TRBV29-1 and TRBJ2-3; D perhaps matches TRBD2 (6 bases). V was cut by 6 bases and J by 7 bases, with 14 bases left in between. Germline values: CDR1 SQVTM, CDR2 ANQGSEA. The CDR3 runs 12 residues.

This clonotype was counted between two and nine times. The chain joins TRBV7-8 to TRBJ2-2, with TRBD1 matching over 7 bases. This CDR3 is built from 16 residues. Germline V gives CDR1 SGHVS, CDR2 FQNEAQ. The J segment lost 5 bases and the V segment lost 4 bases, leaving 10 bases of the junction unmatched. CDR3 amino acids: CASSSSPGQQTGELFF. CDR3 in DNA: TGTGCCAGCAGCTCTAGTCCGGGACAGCAGACCGGGGAGCTGTTTTTT.

The chain couples TRBV7-2 to TRBJ2-1; tentatively, D is TRBD1 or TRBD2 (5 bases each). The V and J ends lost 5 bases and 6 bases respectively, with 11 bases between them. CDR3 length: 13 residues. Germline V gene sequence: CDR1 SGHTA, CDR2 FQGNSA. The CDR3 region is CASSAGTTNEQFF. The CDR3 bases are TGTGCCAGCAGCGCCGGGACCACCAATGAGCAGTTCTTC.

This clonotype was counted a few times. The V call is TRBV20-1, the J call TRBJ2-7; D possibly uses TRBD1 or TRBD2 (5 bases each). Germline CDR1 reads DFQATT; CDR2 reads SNEGSKA (reference sequence). V dropped 1 base and J dropped 2 bases, with 15 bases sitting between them. This CDR3 has 15 amino acids. The CDR3 DNA reads TGCAGTGCTAGAGTTCCCGGGACGCCCGCCTACGAGCAGTACTTC. Its protein is CSARVPGTPAYEQYF.

This clonotype was counted between two and nine times. The rearrangement uses TRBV28 and TRBJ1-2, with a tentative D call TRBD1 (5 bases). The CDR3 loop spans 15 amino acids. V lost 2 bases and J 8 bases, leaving 18 bases between the germline ends. Germline CDR1 MDHEN, CDR2 SYDVKM. CDR3 loop: CASSLRGEVMVGYTF. The CDR3 DNA reads TGTGCCAGCAGTTTAAGGGGCGAGGTCATGGTAGGCTACACCTTC.

This clonotype was found many times. The chain has TRBV11-2 and TRBJ2-7; the match to TRBD1 covers 10 bases. The J segment lost 2 bases and the V segment lost 1 base, leaving 11 bases of the junction unmatched. This CDR3 has 18 residues. Per the germline V gene, CDR1 is SGHAT and CDR2 is FQNNGV. The CDR3 here is CASSLGSTGTGVPYEQYF. In DNA form, the CDR3 reads TGTGCCAGCAGCTTAGGTTCAACCGGGACAGGGGTTCCCTACGAGCAGTACTTC.

This clonotype was counted only a few times. This rearrangement joins TRBV11-2 to TRBJ2-2; 8 nucleotides match TRBD2. Germline-derived CDR1 and CDR2 are SGHAT and FQNNGV. The CDR3 totals 14 residues. V gave up 8 bases and J gave up 4 bases; unmatched junction bases: 6. DNA for the CDR3: TGTGCCAGCCAGACTAGCGCGGCCACCGGGGAGCTGTTTTTT. It translates to CASQTSAATGELFF.

This clonotype has a count of ten or more. V usage is TRBV4-3 and J usage is TRBJ1-6; 9 bases fit TRBD1. V gave up 2 bases and J gave up 9 bases; unmatched junction bases: 8. CDR3 length: 16 residues. Per the germline V gene, CDR1 is LGHNA and CDR2 is YSLEER. The CDR3 loop is CASSQPPGQGGSPLHF. The CDR3 DNA reads as TGCGCCAGCAGCCAACCTCCGGGACAGGGAGGTTCACCCCTCCACTTT.

The genes are TRBV7-9 and TRBJ2-3; D possibly corresponds to TRBD2 (6 bases). From germline, CDR1 is SEHNR and CDR2 FQNEAQ (reference sequence). V was trimmed by 5 bases and J by 6 bases, leaving 24 bases between them. The CDR3 length is 17 residues. Written as DNA, the CDR3 is TGTGCCAGCAGCACACGCTTGGGAGCGGGTCGAATGGATACGCAGTATTTT. Protein product: CASSTRLGAGRMDTQYF.

This clonotype showed up many times. The rearrangement links TRBV5-4 to TRBJ2-2; weak D call: TRBD2 (7 bases). Germline V CDR1 and CDR2: SGHNT, YYREEE (reference sequence). V lost 3 bases to trimming and J lost 11 bases, with 8 bases between them. The CDR3 runs to 11 residues. Here the CDR3 DNA reads TGTGCCAGCAGCTCGGGGGGCGAGCTGTTTTTT. Translation: CASSSGGELFF.

The chain couples TRBV5-6 to TRBJ2-7; D gene ambiguous. CDR1 and CDR2 (germline): SGHDT, YYEEEE. This CDR3 region has 14 residues. V shed 1 base and J shed 3 bases, with 11 bases lying between them. The CDR3 region is CASSLKPSDYEQYF. DNA for the CDR3: TGTGCCAGCAGCTTGAAGCCCTCCGACTACGAGCAGTACTTC.

In its sample, this clonotype was seen many times. The chain combines TRBV21-1 with TRBJ2-1; the tabulated D call, TRBD1, remains unverified against the DNA. TRBV21-1 is a pseudogene. This CDR3 is built from 16 residues. The CDR3 reads CASSKVSPGEDNEQFF. As DNA, the CDR3 is TGTGCCAGCAGCAAAGTGTCCCCAGGGGAGGACAATGAGCAGTTCTTC.

This clonotype showed up many times. This rearrangement joins TRBV11-2 to TRBJ2-1, with 8 bases fitting TRBD2. CDR3 length equals 16 residues. CDR1 and CDR2 (germline): SGHAT, FQNNGV. J gave up 3 bases and V 0 bases, and 4 bases lay outside the gene matches. The DNA of the CDR3 is TGTGCCAGCAGCTTAGACGGGAGGGAAAACTACAATGAGCAGTTCTTC. Protein product: CASSLDGRENYNEQFF.

This clonotype was seen a handful of times. The rearrangement joins TRBV11-2 to TRBJ2-5; 10 nucleotides line up with TRBD2. Losses at the gene ends were 5 bases for V and 2 bases for J; bases not matched to a gene: 5. Germline V gene sequence: CDR1 SGHAT, CDR2 FQNNGV. This CDR3 has 15 amino acids. The CDR3 sequence: CASSRTSGLQETQYF. CDR3 DNA sequence: TGTGCCAGCAGCCGGACTAGCGGCCTTCAAGAGACCCAGTACTTC.

The V call is TRBV9, the J call TRBJ2-2; the D gene is possibly TRBD1 (6 bases). Per germline, CDR1 SGDLS and CDR2 YYNGEE. V was cut by 0 bases and J by 5 bases, with 14 bases left in between. This CDR3 region has 16 residues. As DNA, the CDR3 is TGTGCCAGCAGCGTAGAACAGGGCCCTCGGACCGGGGAGCTGTTTTTT. The encoded protein is CASSVEQGPRTGELFF.

J is TRBJ2-3 and V is TRBV4-1; 13 nucleotides line up with TRBD2. Trimming removed 4 bases from V and 7 bases from J; junction bases left unmatched: 5. Germline V gives CDR1 MGHRA, CDR2 YSYEKL. This CDR3 comprises 15 residues. The CDR3 bases are TGCGCCAGCAGCCTAACTAGCGGGAGGGGAAATACGCAGTATTTT. This encodes CASSLTSGRGNTQYF.

Regarding this clonotype: A much larger clone differs by one base, so this may be a read error. J is TRBJ2-4 and V is TRBV20-1; 8 bases match TRBD2. Trimming took 4 bases from V and 13 from J; bases not matched to a gene: 15. This CDR3 is 14 amino acids long. The germline V gene encodes CDR1 DFQATT and CDR2 SNEGSKA (reference sequence). The CDR3 sequence is CSAMDSSGGGSQYF. In DNA form, the CDR3 reads TGCAGTGCTATGGATTCGAGCGGGGGAGGTTCGCAGTACTTC.

The chain joins TRBV20-1 to TRBJ2-7; 8 bases agree with TRBD1. Germline trimming cut 3 bases from V and 0 bases from J; bases unmatched to any gene: 4. Germline V CDR1 and CDR2: DFQATT, SNEGSKA (reference sequence). There are 14 residues in the CDR3. The CDR3 here is CSARSTGGSYEQYF. The CDR3 nucleotides are TGCAGTGCTAGGTCCACAGGGGGCTCCTACGAGCAGTACTTC.

This clonotype was observed many times. The rearrangement uses TRBV14 and TRBJ1-2, with D hard to call. The V gene lost 3 bases and the J gene lost 4 bases, with 3 bases spanning the gap. Per the germline V gene, CDR1 is SGHDN and CDR2 is FVKESK. CDR3 length: 11 amino acids. The CDR3 is CASSQGYGYTF. The CDR3 nucleotides are TGTGCCAGCAGCCAGGGCTATGGCTACACCTTC. Based on the CDR3 plus reference TRBV14 and TRBJ1-2, the full variable domain is EAGVTQFPSHSVIEKGQTVTLRCDPISGHDNLYWYRRVMGKEIKFLLHFVKESKQDESGMPNNRFLAERTGGTYSTLKVQPAELEDSGVYFCASSQGYGYTFGSGTRLTVV.